The clone carrying this T cell receptor (beta chain) was counted a few times. The entry originates in a study of T-cell memory formation after mild COVID-19. MiXCR, applied by TCRdb to the 5' RACE reads, yields one record per CDR3 protein. The sample carries around 45,000 distinct CDR3 sequences, about a tenth recorded once. The CDR3 loop spans 12 amino acids. V was trimmed by 3 bases and J by 6 bases, leaving 8 bases between them. Germline V CDR1 and CDR2: SGHNT, YENEEA. The origin of this receptor is an adult woman who had mild COVID-19 (a few samples of this study predate the infection). Cell type and time point are not known. The material sequenced was PBMCs or a T cell subset sorted from them (not recorded which). The chain uses TRBV11-3 and TRBJ1-1; tentative D call: TRBD1 (5 bases). The CDR3 reads CASSLGLSEAFF. CDR3 bases: TGTGCCAGCAGCTTGGGGCTGTCTGAAGCTTTCTTT.